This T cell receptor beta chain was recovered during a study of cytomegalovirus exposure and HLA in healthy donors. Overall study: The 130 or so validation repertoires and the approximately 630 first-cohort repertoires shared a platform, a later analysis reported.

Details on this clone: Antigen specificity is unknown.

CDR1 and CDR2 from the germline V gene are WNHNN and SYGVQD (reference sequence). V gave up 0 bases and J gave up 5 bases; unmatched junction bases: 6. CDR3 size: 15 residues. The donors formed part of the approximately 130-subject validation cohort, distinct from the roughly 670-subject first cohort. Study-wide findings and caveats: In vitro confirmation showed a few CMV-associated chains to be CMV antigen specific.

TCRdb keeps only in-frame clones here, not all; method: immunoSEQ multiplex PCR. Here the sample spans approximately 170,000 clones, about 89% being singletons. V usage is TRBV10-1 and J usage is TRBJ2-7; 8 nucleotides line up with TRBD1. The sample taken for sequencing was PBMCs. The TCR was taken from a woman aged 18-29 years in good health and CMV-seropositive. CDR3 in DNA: TGCGCCAGCAGTGAGTCAGGTGCAGGGGGCGACGAGCAGTACTTC. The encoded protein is CASSESGAGGDEQYF.